The 23 T cell receptor beta chains below were found in one sample sequenced in a study of vaccination and CD4 T cells after COVID-19. The treatment: roughly ten-day PBMC culture with coronavirus spike peptide pools or control peptides (ViraFEST assay). The Oncomine TCR Beta short-read assay sequenced DNA from cultured CD4+ T cells. TCRdb itself ran the PCR reads through MiXCR, one entry per CDR3 protein. This repertoire shows under 15,000 distinct CDR3 sequences, 50% to 55% found once; its top ten account for about a sixth. No cognate antigen is known for these TCRs. Source: cultured CD4+ T cells from blood, taken after SARS-CoV-2 vaccination. These receptors were collected from a human donor with COVID-19.

The chain carries TRBV20-1 and TRBJ1-2; no clear D. Germline V gene data show CDR1 as DFQATT and CDR2 as SNEGSKA (reference sequence). The CDR3 has 10 residues. V lost 1 base and J 8 bases, leaving 5 bases between the germline ends. The CDR3 DNA sequence: TGCAGTGCTAGAGCCGGCGGCTACACCTTC. It codes for CSARAGGYTF.

This clonotype is large (0.1 to 1%). The chain links TRBV28 to TRBJ1-5; a possible D gene is TRBD1 (5 bases). V lost 7 bases and J 0 bases, leaving 13 bases between the germline ends. The germline V gene has CDR1 MDHEN and CDR2 SYDVKM. The CDR3 is made up of 15 amino acids. The CDR3 protein is CASTEQRGSNQPQHF. As DNA, the CDR3 is TGTGCCAGCACCGAACAAAGGGGTAGCAATCAGCCCCAGCATTTT.

The sample holds a few counts of this clonotype. This chain uses TRBV20-1 with TRBJ1-2; D is uncertain. The V and J ends lost 3 bases and 0 bases respectively, with 8 bases between them. This CDR3 spans 13 amino acids. The V gene's germline CDR1 is DFQATT and CDR2 SNEGSKA (reference sequence). The CDR3 region is CSARVVTNYGYTF. The CDR3 DNA is TGCAGTGCTAGGGTGGTAACTAACTATGGCTACACCTTC.

This sequence joins TRBV29-1 and TRBJ2-3; no definite D call. This CDR3 has 12 amino acids. The V end lost 7 bases, the J end lost 2 bases, and 10 bases lay between the germline ends. Germline CDR1 is SQVTM and CDR2 is ANQGSEA. This CDR3 reads CSGSESTDTQYF. The CDR3 nucleotides are TGCAGCGGAAGCGAATCCACAGATACGCAGTATTTT.

This chain uses TRBV20-1 with TRBJ2-3, with 10 positions matching TRBD2. The CDR3 runs 15 residues. The J segment lost 9 bases and the V segment lost 6 bases, leaving 15 bases of the junction unmatched. Germline V lookup: CDR1 DFQATT, CDR2 SNEGSKA (reference sequence). In nucleotides, the CDR3 is TGCAGTGCCACACCAGGAGCGGGGGGGTTCGAGACGCAGTATTTT. Encoded protein: CSATPGAGGFETQYF.

The CDR3 coding sequence is TGCAGTGCTCAAAGACAGGGTCGTATCAATCAGCCCCAGCATTTT. Encoded protein: CSAQRQGRINQPQHF. The chain uses TRBV20-1 and TRBJ1-5; 7 bases match TRBD1. Trimming at V came to 5 bases and at J to 3 bases, leaving 10 bases not matched to a gene. Germline V gene sequence: CDR1 DFQATT, CDR2 SNEGSKA (reference sequence). CDR3 length: 15 residues.

This chain links TRBV30 with TRBJ1-2, with no clear D. CDR1 GTSNPN and CDR2 SVGIG come from the germline V gene (reference sequence). Trimming took 2 bases from V and 8 from J, leaving 12 bases between them. CDR3 length equals 12 residues. The CDR3 region is CAWSQQLGGYTF. CDR3 coding DNA: TGTGCCTGGAGTCAACAGCTGGGGGGCTACACCTTC.

This chain links TRBV10-1 with TRBJ1-6; TRBD1 matches 7 bases. CDR1 is WNHNN and CDR2 is SYGVQD in the germline V gene (reference sequence). With 7 bases clipped from V and 5 bases from J, the junction kept 11 bases outside the gene matches. The CDR3 is made up of 16 amino acids. CDR3 nucleotide sequence: TGCGCCAGCATCCAGACAGGGTCCAGCCATAATTCACCCCTCCACTTT. Its protein is CASIQTGSSHNSPLHF.

The V gene is TRBV7-2, the J gene TRBJ2-5; weak D call: TRBD2 (5 bases). Germline-derived CDR1 and CDR2 are SGHTA and FQGNSA. CDR3 size: 13 residues. V lost 5 bases and J lost 2, with 9 bases in between. The CDR3 sequence: CASSRTHQETQYF. In DNA form, the CDR3 reads TGTGCCAGCAGCCGGACTCATCAAGAGACCCAGTACTTC.

The table lists this clonotype with a few counts. The gene calls are TRBV6-1 and TRBJ1-1, with TRBD1 as a possible D gene (5 bases). The CDR3 sequence is 11 residues long. Germline V lookup: CDR1 MNHNS, CDR2 SASEGT. V was pared by 5 bases and J by 11 bases, with 12 bases between. CDR3 coding DNA: TGTGCCAGCAGTACTACGGGGGAGGCTTTCTTT. Its translation is CASSTTGEAFF.

The chain uses TRBV9 and TRBJ1-6; D remains ambiguous. Germline CDR1 reads SGDLS; CDR2 reads YYNGEE. Trimming removed 4 bases at V and 8 bases at J, with 13 bases between. The CDR3 totals 14 residues. CDR3 DNA: TGTGCCAGCAGCCAAGAGATCCCACATTCACCCCTCCACTTT. Protein: CASSQEIPHSPLHF.

The chain recombines TRBV6-2 or TRBV6-3 with TRBJ2-5, with D maybe TRBD2 (5 bases). Trimming took off 7 bases at V and 0 bases at J, with 12 bases between the two ends. Germline CDR1 and CDR2: MNHEY and SVGEGT. The CDR3 has 14 amino acids. CDR3 region: CASKLRGNQETQYF. The CDR3 nucleotides read TGTGCCAGCAAGTTACGAGGGAACCAAGAGACCCAGTACTTC.

The genes are TRBV19 and TRBJ1-1; no firm D call. The CDR3 sequence is 13 residues long. V was clipped by 5 bases and J by 1 base, with 8 bases between them. Per the germline V gene, CDR1 is LNHDA and CDR2 is SQIVND (reference sequence). The CDR3 is CASSVTANTEAFF. Written as DNA, the CDR3 is TGTGCCAGTAGTGTCACAGCGAACACTGAAGCTTTCTTT. The full variable domain, with the rest looked up from reference TRBV19 and TRBJ1-1, is DGGITQSPKYLFRKEGQNVTLSCEQNLNHDAMYWYRQDPGQGLRLIYYSQIVNDFQKGDIAEGYSVSREKKESFPLTVTSAQKNPTAFYLCASSVTANTEAFFGQGTRLTVV.

This clonotype has a single count. The V call is TRBV2, the J call TRBJ2-5; TRBD2 matches 9 bases. The CDR3 has 16 amino acids. From germline, CDR1 is SNHLY and CDR2 FYNNEI. The J segment lost 4 bases and the V segment lost 7 bases, leaving 13 bases of the junction unmatched. CDR3 nucleotides: TGTGCCAGCACAGTAACTGTTTGGACTAGCGTAGAGACCCAGTACTTC. Protein sequence: CASTVTVWTSVETQYF. Based on the CDR3 plus reference TRBV2 and TRBJ2-5, the full variable domain is EPEVTQTPSHQVTQMGQEVILRCVPISNHLYFYWYRQILGQKVEFLVSFYNNEISEKSEIFDDQFSVERPDGSNFTLKIRSTKLEDSAMYFCASTVTVWTSVETQYFGPGTRLLVL.

The table lists this clonotype with a few counts. The junction and the germline gene differ at one end; a read error may be behind it. The chain combines TRBV6-1 with TRBJ1-6, with D uncertain. The CDR3 runs 14 residues. Germline V lookup: CDR1 MNHNS, CDR2 SASEGT. The chain's CDR3 is CASSEASLLGIENF. The CDR3 DNA reads as TGTGCCAGCAGTGAAGCGTCTCTTCTGGGAATCGAGAACTTT.

There are a few counts of this clonotype. The gene calls are TRBV7-2 and TRBJ1-5; D remains ambiguous. Between the trimmed V and J ends, which lost 5 bases and 0 bases, there was a span of 11 bases. The CDR3 totals 15 residues. Germline V gene data show CDR1 as SGHTA and CDR2 as FQGNSA. The CDR3 protein is CASSPPGVSNQPQHF. The DNA for the CDR3 is TGTGCCAGCAGCCCTCCCGGGGTTAGCAATCAGCCCCAGCATTTT.

This chain uses TRBV7-9 with TRBJ1-3, with no clear D. The CDR3 has 19 amino acids. Deletions cut 5 bases from V and 0 bases from J, with 23 bases between. The germline CDR1 and CDR2 sequences are SEHNR and FQNEAQ (reference sequence). The chain's CDR3 is CASSGKNSGRTSSGNTIYF. CDR3 DNA sequence: TGTGCCAGCAGCGGCAAAAACTCCGGGAGAACGAGCTCTGGAAACACCATATATTTT. The full variable domain, in which reference TRBV7-9 and TRBJ1-3 provide the parts outside the CDR3, is DTGVSQNPRHKITKRGQNVTFRCDPISEHNRLYWYRQTLGQGPEFLTYFQNEAQLEKSRLLSDRFSAERPKGSFSTLEIQRTEQGDSAMYLCASSGKNSGRTSSGNTIYFGEGSWLTVV.

This chain joins TRBV11-3 and TRBJ2-7; D not certain. This CDR3 region has 15 residues. Germline-derived CDR1 and CDR2 are SGHNT and YENEEA. Trimming took off 1 base at V and 3 bases at J, with 13 bases between the two ends. The CDR3 here is CASSLGGLENYEQYF. The DNA for the CDR3 is TGTGCCAGCAGCTTAGGAGGTTTAGAAAACTACGAGCAGTACTTC.

The chain has TRBV24-1 and TRBJ1-1; no firm D call. CDR3 size: 13 residues. V dropped 7 bases and J dropped 1 base, with 9 bases sitting between them. Germline values: CDR1 KGHDR, CDR2 SFDVKD. The CDR3 coding sequence is TGTGCCACCAGAAGGCAGCCGAACACTGAAGCTTTCTTT. Its translation is CATRRQPNTEAFF.

The genes are TRBV6-4 and TRBJ1-2, with D perhaps TRBD1 (5 bases). CDR1 is MRHNA and CDR2 is SNTAGT in the germline V gene. This CDR3 is 12 amino acids long. V was clipped by 2 bases and J by 6 bases, with 7 bases between them. The CDR3 here is CASSDRGNGYTF. The CDR3 region has the DNA TGTGCCAGCAGTGACAGGGGAAATGGCTACACCTTC.

Regarding this clonotype: Compared with germline, one end of the junction differs, possibly owing to a read error. This rearrangement joins TRBV19 to TRBJ1-1; 8 bases map to TRBD1. Germline CDR1 reads LNHDA; CDR2 reads SQIVND (reference sequence). The CDR3 is made up of 16 amino acids. CDR3 sequence reads: CASSSSSAGGLHHGSF. In DNA, the CDR3 is TGTGCCAGTAGTTCCTCCTCAGCAGGGGGCTTACATCACGGGTCCTTT.

The chain uses TRBV30 and TRBJ2-7, with 8 positions matching TRBD1. Per the germline V gene, CDR1 is GTSNPN and CDR2 is SVGIG (reference sequence). V trimming: 7 bases; J trimming: 4 bases; junction bases outside the gene matches: 9. The CDR3 covers 13 residues. This CDR3 reads CAFLDRGKYEQYF. CDR3 DNA sequence: TGTGCCTTCCTTGACAGGGGAAAGTACGAGCAGTACTTC.

The chain carries TRBV20-1 and TRBJ2-1, with D perhaps matching TRBD2 (5 bases). In germline, CDR1 is DFQATT, CDR2 SNEGSKA (reference sequence). This CDR3 has 14 residues. The V and J ends lost 0 bases and 4 bases respectively, with 10 bases between them. The CDR3 sequence is CSARDTRGYNEQFF. CDR3 sequence (DNA): TGCAGTGCTAGAGATACCCGGGGATACAATGAGCAGTTCTTC.